The rows below give T cell receptor beta chains drawn from one sample of a study of molecular identifiers for immune sequencing clone quantification. One entry per CDR3 protein, called by TCRdb with MiXCR from the PCR reads. The sample lists over 600,000 distinct CDR3 sequences, about 20% occurring once. Sequencing was performed on naive CD8+ T cells from blood, with Jurkat cell RNA spiked in. All receptors derive from a human donor in good health. Some libraries in this study had Jurkat cell RNA spiked in. Both conserved end residues are part of each CDR3. Fields, in order: V gene, clone size, J gene, D gene, CDR3 DNA, CDR3 protein. D genes are given only for firm matches. Some rows have no size entry. The others give once, few or many, or a class for an expanded clone.

TRBV27	-	TRBJ2-7	TRBD2	TGTGCCGGCAGTTCCCGACTAGCGGGGGACGGGTTTAGAGAGCAGTACTTC	CAGSSRLAGDGFREQYF
TRBV4-1	many	TRBJ2-7	-	TGTGCCAGCAGCCAAGACAGGACCTACGAGCAGTACTTC	CASSQDRTYEQYF
TRBV11-2	many	TRBJ2-2	-	TGTGCCAGCAGCACCACAGGGACCGGGGAGCTGTTTTTT	CASSTTGTGELFF
TRBV19	few	TRBJ2-3	-	TGTGCCAGTAGTATAGTAGGCCCTAGTACGCAGTATTTT	CASSIVGPSTQYF
TRBV6-5	few	TRBJ2-7	TRBD2	TGTGCCAGCAGTCAACCTAGCGGGGGGATGTACGAGCAGTACTTC	CASSQPSGGMYEQYF
TRBV7-9	many	TRBJ2-7	-	TGTGCCAGCAGCTTAAATGGGGGCTACGAGCAGTACTTC	CASSLNGGYEQYF
TRBV4-2	many	TRBJ2-7	TRBD2	TGTGCCAGCAGCCAAGTTCCCGGGGGGGCCTACGAGCAGTACTTC	CASSQVPGGAYEQYF
TRBV20-1	many	TRBJ2-7	-	TGCAGTGCTAGAGGCCCCCAAGTCTACGAGCAGTACTTC	CSARGPQVYEQYF
TRBV27	few	TRBJ2-7	-	TGTGCCAGCGGGTGGCAGAGCTCCTACGAGCAGTACTTC	CASGWQSSYEQYF
TRBV7-9	-	TRBJ2-1	TRBD2	TGTGCCAGCAGCTTAGTTGGCGTGTTGCGGGGGGAAACCTACAATGAGCAGTTCTTC	CASSLVGVLRGETYNEQFF
TRBV5-1	many	TRBJ2-3	-	TGCGCCAGCAGCTTGGACATTAGTAGCACAGATACGCAGTATTTT	CASSLDISSTDTQYF
TRBV20-1	few	TRBJ2-5	-	TGCAGTGCTAGGTCAGTCGCGGGTGAAGAGACCCAGTACTTC	CSARSVAGEETQYF
TRBV4-3	many	TRBJ2-7	-	TGCGCCAGCAGCCAGGCGACCGTGAGCTCCTACGAGCAGTACTTC	CASSQATVSSYEQYF
TRBV29-1	-	TRBJ1-1	-	TGCAACGTTGATAATGGGGGGACTGAAGCTTTCTTT	CNVDNGGTEAFF
TRBV6-6	many	TRBJ2-1	-	TGTGCCAGCAGTTACTCGGTCTCTAGCCGGAACAATGAGCAGTTCTTC	CASSYSVSSRNNEQFF
TRBV12-5	-	TRBJ2-1	TRBD2	TGTGCTAGTGGGACTACTAGCGGTACCTCTTTCTACAATGAGCAGTTCTTC	CASGTTSGTSFYNEQFF
TRBV7-9	few	TRBJ2-7	TRBD2	TGTGCCAGCAGCTCCTCGCGGGAGGGCCCTTACGAGCAGTACTTC	CASSSSREGPYEQYF
TRBV19	-	TRBJ1-1	TRBD1	TGTGCCAGTAGTATTACAGGGGGCAACACTGGAGCTTTCTTT	CASSITGGNTGAFF
TRBV2	few	TRBJ2-3	TRBD2	TGTGCCAGCAGTGGGCTTAGCGGGGGGGACCTAGATACGCAGTATTTT	CASSGLSGGDLDTQYF
TRBV7-9	-	TRBJ1-1	-	TGTGCCAGCAGCGCCAACTATGGGGGCACTGAAGCTTTCTTT	CASSANYGGTEAFF
TRBV12-3/TRBV12-4	-	TRBJ2-7	-	TGTGCCAGCTCCAGGCCGTCTAGCTCCTACGAGCAGTACTTC	CASSRPSSSYEQYF
TRBV2	many	TRBJ2-3	-	TGTGCCAGCAGCCCCATACTCGGCACAGATACGCAGTATTTT	CASSPILGTDTQYF
TRBV4-3	many	TRBJ2-7	-	TGCGCCAGCAGCCAAGATCGGCAGGGGGGCTCCTACGAGCAGTACTTC	CASSQDRQGGSYEQYF
TRBV7-3	few	TRBJ1-1	-	TGTGCCAGCAGCTTCCCGGCAGGGGAAAACACTGAAGCTTTCTTT	CASSFPAGENTEAFF
TRBV11-1	-	TRBJ2-1	TRBD1	TGTGCCAGCAGCTCGGTTACAGGGGCAGGCTCCTACAATGAGCAGTTCTTC	CASSSVTGAGSYNEQFF
TRBV7-9	-	TRBJ2-2	TRBD2	TGTGCCAGCAGCTCCCCTCGGGGCGGGAGCTCCGGCACCGGGGAGCTGTTTTTT	CASSSPRGGSSGTGELFF
TRBV28	-	TRBJ2-7	-	TGTGCCAGCAGTTTAAGACCCTACGAGCAGCACTTC	CASSLRPYEQHF
TRBV4-3	-	TRBJ2-4	TRBD1	TGCGCCAGCAGCCAAGACAACAGGGGTGCAGCGCACATTCAGTACTTC	CASSQDNRGAAHIQYF
TRBV19	-	TRBJ2-7	TRBD1	TGTGCCAGTACCCTTACAGGGGGCTTCTACGAGCAGTACTTC	CASTLTGGFYEQYF
TRBV4-3	few	TRBJ2-7	-	TGCGCCAGCAGCCCGTCCTTCGCCGGCCAGTCAAACGAGCAGTACTTC	CASSPSFAGQSNEQYF
TRBV4-3	many	TRBJ2-5	TRBD2	TGCGCCAGCAGCCAAGGGACTAGCCAAGAGACCCAGTACTTC	CASSQGTSQETQYF
TRBV4-3	many	TRBJ2-7	TRBD2	TGCGCCAGCAGCCACCATAGCGGGGGGCTCTACTACGAGCAGTACTTC	CASSHHSGGLYYEQYF
TRBV13	many	TRBJ2-7	-	TGTGCCAGCCTAGCGGCGGGGGCAGGCGAGCAGTACTTC	CASLAAGAGEQYF
TRBV27	many	TRBJ2-5	-	TGTGCCAGCAGCCCTGGGGGCGGGTTCGATCAAGAGACCCAGTACTTC	CASSPGGGFDQETQYF
TRBV7-9	-	TRBJ2-2	TRBD2	TGTGCCAGCAGCCTTAGCCCAGGACTAGCGGGGGTTGACACGAACACCGGGGAGCTGTTTTTT	CASSLSPGLAGVDTNTGELFF
TRBV6-5	-	TRBJ1-1	-	TGTGCCAGCCACGTGACCTTGAACACTGAAGCTTTCTTT	CASHVTLNTEAFF
TRBV28	many	TRBJ1-1	-	TGTGCCAGCAGTCCCAATGTCGGCACTGAAGCTTTCTTT	CASSPNVGTEAFF
TRBV18	-	TRBJ1-4	-	TGTGCCAGCTCACCCCCGGAGTTCGGAAAACTGTTTTTT	CASSPPEFGKLFF
TRBV29-1	many	TRBJ1-1	-	TGCAGCGTCCCGGTGAACACTGAAGCTTTCTTT	CSVPVNTEAFF
TRBV29-1	-	TRBJ2-1	TRBD2	TGCAGCGTTGACACCCTGGGGGTTCTAGCGGGAAGTCAATTCCCACACAATGAGCAGTTCTTC	CSVDTLGVLAGSQFPHNEQFF
TRBV6-6	many	TRBJ1-1	-	TGTGCCAGCAGTGATTCCACCTATACCCTCTTGGGCACGAACACTGAAGCTTTCTTT	CASSDSTYTLLGTNTEAFF
TRBV9	many	TRBJ1-3	TRBD1	TGTGCCAGCAGCGCACCGGGACAGGGATCTGGAAACACCATATATTTT	CASSAPGQGSGNTIYF
TRBV5-1	many	TRBJ2-4	-	TGCGCCTCGTGGATGGAGGGCGGGGAAAACATTCAGTACTTC	CASWMEGGENIQYF
TRBV6-1	many	TRBJ1-5	-	TGTGCCAGCAGTGAACGCTCGGGGGGCAATCAGCCCCAGCATTTT	CASSERSGGNQPQHF
TRBV27	few	TRBJ1-5	-	TGTGCCGGTGGGGATTATAGCAATCAGCCCCAGCATTTT	CAGGDYSNQPQHF
TRBV4-2	many	TRBJ1-6	TRBD1	TGTGCCAGCAGCCAAGACCCGGTTCCGGAACAGGGGTATTCACCCCTCCACTTT	CASSQDPVPEQGYSPLHF
TRBV7-3	-	TRBJ2-2	-	TGTGCCAGCAGCTTAACCCAAAGCGGGGAGCTGTTTTTT	CASSLTQSGELFF
TRBV7-6	-	TRBJ2-7	-	TGTGCCAGCAGCTTCGGGACGTACGGCGACGAGCAGTACTTC	CASSFGTYGDEQYF
TRBV7-3	many	TRBJ2-1	-	TGTGCCAGCAGCTTCAACAACAATGAGCAGTTCTTC	CASSFNNNEQFF
TRBV27	few	TRBJ1-2	-	TGTGCCAGCAGTTTCGCAGTTTCAAATAACTATGGCTACACCTTC	CASSFAVSNNYGYTF
TRBV7-9	-	TRBJ2-7	TRBD2	TGTGCCAGCAGCTTAGATCCTAGCGGGGGACGCGAGCAGTACTTC	CASSLDPSGGREQYF
TRBV20-1	many	TRBJ2-1	-	TGCAGTGCTAGAGACTGGGCCTACAATGAGCAGTTCTTC	CSARDWAYNEQFF
TRBV9	few	TRBJ2-5	TRBD1	TGTGCCAGCAGCCCGGACAGGGGGGGAGAGACCCAGTACTTC	CASSPDRGGETQYF